What follows is one T cell receptor (beta chain) and its context. Source study methods: For nucleated cells, counts were estimated from reference gene primer amplification. Produced via immunoSEQ multiplex PCR; TCRdb's table is partial and in-frame only. The D gene and trimming were derived from the DNA, and the V and J assignments and clone size from that table. The sample contains hundreds of thousands of clones, 75% to 90% of which appear only once. These data originate in a study of blood T cell repertoires in COVID-19. The germline CDR1 and CDR2 sequences are KGHSH and LQKENI. The CDR3 is 15 residues long. The V and J ends lost 3 bases and 0 bases, in that order; junction bases with no gene match: 3. Enrolment of Seattle patients took place during active infection, and they were followed longitudinally.

Sequencing used peripheral blood. This chain joins TRBV18 and TRBJ2-7; TRBD1 aligns across 9 bases. This sequence was found in a woman aged 65 to 85 with COVID-19, enrolled during active disease. The CDR3 is CASSPWDRDSYEQYF. The DNA of the CDR3 is TGTGCCAGCTCACCCTGGGACAGGGACTCCTACGAGCAGTACTTC.